The 9 T cell receptor beta chains presented below share a single source sample, sequenced in a study of T-cell memory formation after mild COVID-19. TCRdb reprocessed the 5' RACE reads via MiXCR and lists one record per CDR3 protein. Here the sample spans fewer than 150,000 distinct CDR3 sequences, 22% being singletons. Sequencing was done on a sample of PBMCs or a T cell subset sorted from them (not recorded which). The receptors originated from a man between 18 and 29 years old who had mild COVID-19 (a few samples of this study predate the infection). Cell type and time point are not known.

This clonotype showed up just a few times. This chain connects TRBV7-9 to TRBJ2-5, with 11 bases aligning to TRBD2. The ends lost 1 base at V and 4 bases at J; junction bases unmatched: 2. Germline V lookup: CDR1 SEHNR, CDR2 FQNEAQ (reference sequence). The CDR3 has 15 residues. CDR3 in amino acids: CASSLVAGGRETQYF. In DNA, the CDR3 is TGTGCCAGCAGCTTAGTAGCGGGGGGGCGAGAGACCCAGTACTTC.

This clonotype was observed a few times. The rearrangement joins TRBV7-9 to TRBJ2-3; tentatively, D is TRBD1 (5 bases). Germline V lookup: CDR1 SEHNR, CDR2 FQNEAQ (reference sequence). The CDR3 runs to 16 residues. Trimming shortened V by 4 bases and J by 0 bases, and 14 bases separated the two germline ends. The CDR3 here is CASSSRQLPSTDTQYF. The CDR3 DNA is TGTGCCAGCAGCTCCAGACAGTTACCTAGCACAGATACGCAGTATTTT.

This clonotype appeared a few times. The chain couples TRBV3-1 to TRBJ2-3; D is undetermined. V was pared by 1 base and J by 3 bases, with 14 bases between. The CDR3 is made up of 16 amino acids. CDR1 and CDR2 from the germline V gene are LGHDT and YNNKEL (reference sequence). The CDR3, as DNA: TGTGCCAGCAGCCAAGGGCGTGTTGGCGTAACAGATACGCAGTATTTT. This encodes CASSQGRVGVTDTQYF.

V usage is TRBV7-3 and J usage is TRBJ2-1; perhaps TRBD2 as D (5 bases). The CDR3 extends over 13 amino acids. V lost 5 bases to trimming and J lost 8 bases, with 13 bases between them. Germline V gene data show CDR1 as SGHTA and CDR2 as FQGTGA. The CDR3 here is CASSPAGGYEQFF. The CDR3 region has the DNA TGTGCCAGCAGCCCCGCGGGCGGGTATGAGCAGTTCTTC.

Only a few counts were recorded for this clonotype. V and J are TRBV27 and TRBJ2-3, with TRBD1 matching over 8 bases. The V segment lost 5 bases and the J segment 1 base; nucleotides outside the gene matches: 5. This CDR3 has 15 residues. Germline values: CDR1 MNHEY, CDR2 SMNVEV (reference sequence). The DNA for the CDR3 is TGTGCCAGCAGTCAGGGGGCGCCTGGCACAGATACGCAGTATTTT. Its translation is CASSQGAPGTDTQYF.

The rearrangement links TRBV27 to TRBJ1-2; no clear D. Looked up from germline, CDR1 is MNHEY and CDR2 is SMNVEV (reference sequence). This CDR3 contains 16 residues. V gave up 4 bases and J gave up 5 bases, with 20 bases separating them. This CDR3 reads CASSSAYRGISYGYTF. The CDR3 DNA reads as TGTGCCAGCAGTTCCGCCTATCGAGGGATAAGTTATGGCTACACCTTC.

This clonotype was observed a handful of times. The chain is built from TRBV6-5 and TRBJ2-3; D is tentatively TRBD1 or TRBD2 (7 bases each). The V gene lost 8 bases and the J gene lost 4 bases, with 22 bases spanning the gap. From germline, CDR1 is MNHEY and CDR2 SVGAGI. CDR3 length: 16 amino acids. CDR3 region: CASGGAYRGLADTQYF. In DNA, the CDR3 is TGTGCCAGCGGGGGGGCTTACAGGGGTCTCGCAGATACGCAGTATTTT.

This clonotype has only one observation. The chain employs TRBV4-1 and TRBJ1-1; 7 bases match TRBD1. The CDR3 is 19 amino acids. Germline V gene data show CDR1 as MGHRA and CDR2 as YSYEKL. With 0 bases clipped from V and 4 bases from J, the junction kept 17 bases outside the gene matches. Here the CDR3 DNA reads TGCGCCAGCAGCCAAGAGTCGACAGGGAGCACCTTGAGGGGCACTGAAGCTTTCTTT. Encoded protein: CASSQESTGSTLRGTEAFF.

The CDR3 reads CASRLHSKETGPVGNTEAFF. In nucleotides, the CDR3 is TGTGCAAGTCGCTTACATTCTAAAGAGACAGGGCCGGTAGGGAACACTGAAGCTTTCTTT. The rearrangement joins TRBV12-2 to TRBJ1-1; whether TRBD1, the table's D call, matches the DNA was not checked. TRBV12-2 is an annotated pseudogene. The CDR3 totals 20 residues.